This entry concerns a single T cell receptor beta chain. Its antigen is unidentified. Extracted RNA was reverse transcribed into cDNA, the sequencing template. The table came from immunoSEQ multiplex PCR; TCRdb's copy has only in-frame clones and leaves some out. The repertoire holds tens of thousands of clones, with less than 70% as singletons. Alopecia areata patients provided lesional scalp punch biopsies and peripheral blood. The sorting of PBMCs gave CD4+ and CD8+ T cells. Germline V gene sequence: CDR1 SGDLS, CDR2 YYNGEE. The V gene lost 4 bases and the J gene lost 8 bases, with 16 bases spanning the gap. The CDR3 consists of 14 residues. This sample was included in a study of CD8+ T cells in alopecia areata. Study-wide results and caveats: Researchers reported that TCR sharing among patients proved less clear than in mice, possibly HLA-linked. Scalp lesions, especially in alopecia totalis/universalis, had higher clonality than normal scalp.

This TCR was sampled from a human donor with alopecia areata. The specimen sequenced was NKG2D-high CD8+ T cells sorted from blood. The chain employs TRBV9 and TRBJ2-1, with TRBD1 as a possible D gene (5 bases). The CDR3 DNA is TGTGCCAGCAGCTTGTTGGGGCAGGGCGATGAGCAGTTCTTC. This gives the protein CASSLLGQGDEQFF.